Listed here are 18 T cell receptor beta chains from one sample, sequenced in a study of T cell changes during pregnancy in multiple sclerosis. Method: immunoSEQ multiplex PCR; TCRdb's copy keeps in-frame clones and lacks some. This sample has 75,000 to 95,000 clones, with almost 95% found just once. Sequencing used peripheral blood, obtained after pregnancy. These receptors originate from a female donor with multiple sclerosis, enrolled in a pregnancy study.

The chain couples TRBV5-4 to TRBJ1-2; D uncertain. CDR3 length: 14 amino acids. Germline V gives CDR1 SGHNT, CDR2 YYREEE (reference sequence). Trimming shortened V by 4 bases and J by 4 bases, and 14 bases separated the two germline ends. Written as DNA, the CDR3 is TGTGCCAGCAGCATGACCGACACTTCCTATGGCTACACCTTC. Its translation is CASSMTDTSYGYTF.

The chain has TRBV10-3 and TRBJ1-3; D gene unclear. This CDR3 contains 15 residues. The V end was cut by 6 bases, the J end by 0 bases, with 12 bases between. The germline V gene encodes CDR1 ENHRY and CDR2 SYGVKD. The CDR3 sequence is CAIRPRKSSGNTIYF. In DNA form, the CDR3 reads TGTGCCATCAGGCCTAGAAAGAGCTCTGGAAACACCATATATTTT.

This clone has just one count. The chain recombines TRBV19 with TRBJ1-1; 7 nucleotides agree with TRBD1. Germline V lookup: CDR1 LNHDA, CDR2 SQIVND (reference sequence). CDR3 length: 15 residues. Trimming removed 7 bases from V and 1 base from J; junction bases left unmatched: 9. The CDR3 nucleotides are TGTGCCAGTAAACGACCGGGACAGCCGAACACTGAAGCTTTCTTT. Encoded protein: CASKRPGQPNTEAFF. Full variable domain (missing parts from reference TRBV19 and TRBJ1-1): DGGITQSPKYLFRKEGQNVTLSCEQNLNHDAMYWYRQDPGQGLRLIYYSQIVNDFQKGDIAEGYSVSREKKESFPLTVTSAQKNPTAFYLCASKRPGQPNTEAFFGQGTRLTVV.

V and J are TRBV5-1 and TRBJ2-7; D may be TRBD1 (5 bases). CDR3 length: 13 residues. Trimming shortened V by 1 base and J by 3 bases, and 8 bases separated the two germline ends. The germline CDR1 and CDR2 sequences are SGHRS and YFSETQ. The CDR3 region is CASSLFRDYEQYF. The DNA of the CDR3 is TGCGCCAGCAGCTTGTTCAGGGACTACGAGCAGTACTTC.

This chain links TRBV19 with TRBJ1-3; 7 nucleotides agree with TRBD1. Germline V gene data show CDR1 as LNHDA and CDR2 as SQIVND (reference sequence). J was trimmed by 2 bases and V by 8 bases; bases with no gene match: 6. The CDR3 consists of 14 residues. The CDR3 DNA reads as TGTGCCAGTTTAGACAGGGTCACTGGAAACACCATATATTTT. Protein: CASLDRVTGNTIYF.

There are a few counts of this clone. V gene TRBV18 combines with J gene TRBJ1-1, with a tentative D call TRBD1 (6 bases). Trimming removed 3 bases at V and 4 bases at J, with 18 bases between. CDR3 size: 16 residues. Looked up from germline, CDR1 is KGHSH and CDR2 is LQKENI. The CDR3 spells CASSPYDRLRGTEAFF. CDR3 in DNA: TGTGCCAGCTCACCTTATGACAGGCTTCGCGGCACTGAAGCTTTCTTT.

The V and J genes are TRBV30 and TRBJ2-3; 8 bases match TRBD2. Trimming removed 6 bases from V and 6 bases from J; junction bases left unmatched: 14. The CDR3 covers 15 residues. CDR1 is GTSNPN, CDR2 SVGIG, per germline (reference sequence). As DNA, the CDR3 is TGTGCCTGTTCAGCCGGGACTAGGATCACTGATACGCAGTATTTT. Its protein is CACSAGTRITDTQYF.

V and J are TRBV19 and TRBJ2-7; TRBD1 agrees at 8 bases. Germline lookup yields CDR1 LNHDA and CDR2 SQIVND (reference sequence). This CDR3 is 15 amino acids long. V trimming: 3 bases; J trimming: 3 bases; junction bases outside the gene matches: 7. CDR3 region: CASSIAEDRGYEQYF. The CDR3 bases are TGTGCCAGTAGTATTGCGGAAGACAGGGGCTACGAGCAGTACTTC.

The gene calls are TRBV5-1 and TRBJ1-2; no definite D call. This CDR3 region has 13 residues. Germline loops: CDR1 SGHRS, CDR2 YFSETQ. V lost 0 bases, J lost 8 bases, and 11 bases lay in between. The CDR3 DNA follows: TGCGCCAGCAGCTTGGGCTGGGCCGAGGGCTACACCTTC. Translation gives CASSLGWAEGYTF.

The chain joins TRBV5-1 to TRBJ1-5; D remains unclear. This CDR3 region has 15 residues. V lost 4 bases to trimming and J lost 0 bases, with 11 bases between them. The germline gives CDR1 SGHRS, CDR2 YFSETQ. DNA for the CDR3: TGCGCCAGCAGCCCATCCCCCAGTAGCAATCAGCCCCAGCATTTT. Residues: CASSPSPSSNQPQHF.

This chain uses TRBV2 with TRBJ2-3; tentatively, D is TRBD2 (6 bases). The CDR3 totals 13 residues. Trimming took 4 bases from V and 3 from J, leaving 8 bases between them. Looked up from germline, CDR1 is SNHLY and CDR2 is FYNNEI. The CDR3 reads CASSVRGTDTQYF. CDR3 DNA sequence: TGTGCCAGCAGTGTACGGGGGACAGATACGCAGTATTTT.

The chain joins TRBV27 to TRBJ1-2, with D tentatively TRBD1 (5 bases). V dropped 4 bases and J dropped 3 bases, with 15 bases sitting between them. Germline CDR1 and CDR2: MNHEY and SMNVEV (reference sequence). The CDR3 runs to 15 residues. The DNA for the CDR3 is TGTGCCAGCAGTTATAACCAGGGCCCCTACTATGGCTACACCTTC. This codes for CASSYNQGPYYGYTF.

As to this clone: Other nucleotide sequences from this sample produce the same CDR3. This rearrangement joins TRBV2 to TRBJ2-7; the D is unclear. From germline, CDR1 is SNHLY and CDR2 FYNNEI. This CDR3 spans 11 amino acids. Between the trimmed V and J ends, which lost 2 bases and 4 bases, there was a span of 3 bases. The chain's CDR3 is CASSEQYEQYF. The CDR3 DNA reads TGTGCCAGCAGTGAACAATACGAGCAGTACTTC. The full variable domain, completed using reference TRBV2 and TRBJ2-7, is EPEVTQTPSHQVTQMGQEVILRCVPISNHLYFYWYRQILGQKVEFLVSFYNNEISEKSEIFDDQFSVERPDGSNFTLKIRSTKLEDSAMYFCASSEQYEQYFGPGTRLTVT.

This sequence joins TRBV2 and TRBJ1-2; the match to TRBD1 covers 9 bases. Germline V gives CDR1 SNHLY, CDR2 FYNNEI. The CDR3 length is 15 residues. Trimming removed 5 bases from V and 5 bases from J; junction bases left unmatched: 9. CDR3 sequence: CASSQTQGAQYGYTF. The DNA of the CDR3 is TGTGCCAGCAGTCAAACACAGGGGGCCCAGTATGGCTACACCTTC.

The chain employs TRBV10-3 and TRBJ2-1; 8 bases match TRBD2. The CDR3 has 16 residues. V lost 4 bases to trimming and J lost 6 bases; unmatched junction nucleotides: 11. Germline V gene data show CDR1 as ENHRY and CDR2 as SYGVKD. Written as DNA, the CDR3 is TGTGCCATCAGTGGACAAGCGGGAGTTACCGCCAATGAGCAGTTCTTC. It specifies CAISGQAGVTANEQFF.

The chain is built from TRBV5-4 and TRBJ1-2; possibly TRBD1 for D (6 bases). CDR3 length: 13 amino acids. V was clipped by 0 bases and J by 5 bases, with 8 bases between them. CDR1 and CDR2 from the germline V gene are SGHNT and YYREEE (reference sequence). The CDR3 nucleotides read TGTGCCAGCAGCTTGGAGGGGGAATATGGCTACACCTTC. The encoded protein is CASSLEGEYGYTF.

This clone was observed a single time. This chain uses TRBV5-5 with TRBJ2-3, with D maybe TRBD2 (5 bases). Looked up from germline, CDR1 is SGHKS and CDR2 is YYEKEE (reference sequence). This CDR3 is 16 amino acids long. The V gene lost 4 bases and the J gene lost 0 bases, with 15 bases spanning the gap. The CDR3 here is CASSPGWAWSTDTQYF. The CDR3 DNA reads TGTGCCAGCAGCCCGGGGTGGGCCTGGAGCACAGATACGCAGTATTTT.

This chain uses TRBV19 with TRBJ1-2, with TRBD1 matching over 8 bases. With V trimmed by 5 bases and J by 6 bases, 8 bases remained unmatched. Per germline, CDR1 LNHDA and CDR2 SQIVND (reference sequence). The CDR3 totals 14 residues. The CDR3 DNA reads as TGTGCCAGTAGTTCAACGGACAGGGAGGATGGCTACACCTTC. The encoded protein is CASSSTDREDGYTF.